Below, 17 T cell receptor beta chains from the same sample are listed, as sequenced in a study of blood T cells in healthy people across ages. Alongside a J-beta primer mix, a sample-barcoded 5' primer served in a second PCR lasting about 7 to 12 cycles. Each CDR3 protein is one row after TCRdb ran MiXCR on the 5' RACE reads. The sample shows 1.5 million to 2 million distinct CDR3 sequences, approximately 32% of them seen only once. Specimen: blood. Receptor source: a woman in her twenties or thirties in good health.

This clonotype has only a few counts. A junction end diverges from the germline sequence, so it may reflect a read error. The V and J genes are TRBV28 and TRBJ1-2, with TRBD1 identical over 10 bases. Germline V gene lookup returns CDR1 MDHEN and CDR2 SYDVKM. CDR3 length: 15 amino acids. CDR3 region: CASSDPTGGGYGYTF. The CDR3 nucleotides read TGTGCCAGCAGTGACCCGACAGGGGGCGGCTATGGTTACACCTTC.

The sample holds many counts of this clonotype. The V gene is TRBV29-1, the J gene TRBJ1-2; D uncertain. CDR3 length: 12 residues. Trimming stripped 3 bases from V and 7 bases from J, with 12 bases between. CDR1 and CDR2 from the germline V gene are SQVTM and ANQGSEA. The CDR3 coding sequence is TGCAGCGTTGACGGACGGCTAGCTGGCTACACCTTC. As protein: CSVDGRLAGYTF.

The chain uses TRBV20-1 and TRBJ2-1; possible D gene TRBD2, 5 bases. CDR1 and CDR2 from the germline V gene are DFQATT and SNEGSKA (reference sequence). This CDR3 has 11 amino acids. V lost 6 bases to trimming and J lost 6 bases, with 9 bases between them. In DNA form, the CDR3 reads TGCAGTGCCTCAGGAGGCAATGAGCAGTTCTTC. Protein product: CSASGGNEQFF.

The chain uses TRBV28 and TRBJ2-5; D is unclear. Looked up from germline, CDR1 is MDHEN and CDR2 is SYDVKM. Trimming removed 6 bases from V and 1 base from J, with 21 bases in between. CDR3 length equals 17 residues. The CDR3 reads CASSRRTNLRSQETQYF. The CDR3 bases are TGTGCCAGCAGCCGGCGGACCAACTTGCGGTCCCAAGAGACCCAGTACTTC.

The chain carries TRBV29-1 and TRBJ1-1; no definite D call. This CDR3 spans 10 amino acids. Germline V CDR1 and CDR2: SQVTM, ANQGSEA. Deletions cut 4 bases from V and 8 bases from J, with 8 bases between. This CDR3 reads CSVVRQEAFF. The CDR3 bases are TGCAGCGTTGTCCGGCAGGAAGCTTTCTTT.

This clonotype was counted a few times. The genes are TRBV12-3 or TRBV12-4 and TRBJ2-1; 8 positions match TRBD2. V shed 5 bases, J shed 9 bases, and the junction held 3 bases outside the gene matches. This CDR3 has 12 residues. In nucleotides, the CDR3 is TGTGCCAGCAGTACCCGGGAGGGTGAGCAGTTCTTC. Translation: CASSTREGEQFF.

The chain uses TRBV5-4 and TRBJ2-7, with D possibly TRBD2 on 6 matching bases. Germline CDR1 is SGHNT and CDR2 is YYREEE (reference sequence). V was clipped by 9 bases and J by 0 bases, with 16 bases between them. The CDR3 is 14 residues long. CDR3 residues: CANRQSTSSYEQYF. The CDR3 DNA is TGTGCCAACCGACAATCGACTAGCTCCTACGAGCAGTACTTC.

A word on this clonotype: Relative to the germline gene, one junction end is altered; a read error may explain this. The chain is built from TRBV27 and TRBJ2-7; perhaps D is TRBD1 or TRBD2 (5 bases each). Germline loops: CDR1 MNHEY, CDR2 SMNVEV (reference sequence). The CDR3 is 14 residues long. Written as DNA, the CDR3 is TGTGCCAACAGTTCCGGGACCTCAGGCTACGAGCAGTACTTC. Translation gives CANSSGTSGYEQYF.

The J gene is TRBJ2-2, the V gene TRBV20-1, with 8 bases fitting TRBD2. This CDR3 has 14 residues. V lost 4 bases to trimming and J lost 1 base; unmatched junction nucleotides: 2. Germline-derived CDR1 and CDR2 are DFQATT and SNEGSKA (reference sequence). The CDR3 region is CSAILAENTGELFF. CDR3 DNA: TGCAGTGCTATACTAGCGGAGAACACCGGGGAGCTGTTTTTT.

This clonotype was seen repeatedly, ten times or more. This chain connects TRBV27 to TRBJ2-5; D gene ambiguous. Germline values: CDR1 MNHEY, CDR2 SMNVEV (reference sequence). V lost 6 bases to trimming and J lost 6 bases, with 5 bases between them. There are 10 residues in the CDR3. CDR3 protein: CASRAKTQYF. CDR3 nucleotides: TGTGCCAGCAGAGCGAAGACCCAGTACTTC.

This clonotype was seen a few times. The rearrangement links TRBV28 to TRBJ2-6, with D perhaps TRBD2 (5 bases). This CDR3 is built from 15 residues. Deletions cut 2 bases from V and 0 bases from J, with 5 bases between. Germline V CDR1 and CDR2: MDHEN, SYDVKM. The DNA for the CDR3 is TGTGCCAGCAGTTTAGACTACTCTGGGGCCAACGTCCTGACTTTC. Protein product: CASSLDYSGANVLTF. Complete variable domain (other parts from reference TRBV28 and TRBJ2-6): DVKVTQSSRYLVKRTGEKVFLECVQDMDHENMFWYRQDPGLGLRLIYFSYDVKMKEKGDIPEGYSVSREKKERFSLILESASTNQTSMYLCASSLDYSGANVLTFGAGSRLTVL.

V gene TRBV27 combines with J gene TRBJ1-2; tentative D call: TRBD1 (6 bases). Between the trimmed V and J ends, which lost 3 bases and 3 bases, there was a span of 11 bases. This CDR3 region has 14 residues. Per germline, CDR1 MNHEY and CDR2 SMNVEV (reference sequence). The CDR3, as DNA: TGTGCCAGCAGTTTGCGGGACAAGGACTATGGCTACACCTTC. This translates into CASSLRDKDYGYTF.

The genes are TRBV4-1 and TRBJ1-1; weak D call: TRBD1 (5 bases). This CDR3 has 12 residues. Germline V gene lookup returns CDR1 MGHRA and CDR2 YSYEKL. V shed 0 bases and J shed 6 bases, with 5 bases lying between them. CDR3 DNA: TGCGCCAGCAGCCAAGAAGGGGCTGAAGCTTTCTTT. Amino acids: CASSQEGAEAFF.

The table lists this clonotype with a few counts. The gene calls are TRBV20-1 and TRBJ1-2; maybe TRBD1 (5 bases). The CDR3 has 14 residues. The V gene's germline CDR1 is DFQATT and CDR2 SNEGSKA (reference sequence). Trimming removed 5 bases at V and 0 bases at J, with 13 bases between. The CDR3 reads CSARRTRPNYGYTF. The DNA for the CDR3 is TGCAGTGCTCGACGGACAAGACCTAACTATGGCTACACCTTC.

The CDR3: CSATERALYGYTF. CDR3 sequence (DNA): TGCAGTGCGACCGAAAGGGCCCTCTATGGCTACACCTTC. The rearrangement joins TRBV20-1 to TRBJ1-2; D is unclear. The CDR3 loop spans 13 amino acids. Germline values: CDR1 DFQATT, CDR2 SNEGSKA (reference sequence). The V end was cut by 6 bases, the J end by 4 bases, with 15 bases between.

In its sample, this clonotype was seen many times. One end of the junction is discordant with germline, which a read error may explain. The chain is built from TRBV5-1 and TRBJ1-2; D perhaps matches TRBD1 (6 bases). The CDR3 is 13 residues long. Germline assignment: CDR1 SGHRS and CDR2 YFSETQ. CDR3 protein: CASSLPGDYGYTF. CDR3 bases: TGTGCCAGCAGCTTGCCAGGGGACTATGGCTACACCTTC.

This chain joins TRBV10-3 and TRBJ1-1; tentatively, D is TRBD1 (5 bases). The CDR3 is 17 amino acids. Germline V gene data show CDR1 as ENHRY and CDR2 as SYGVKD. Trimming took off 3 bases at V and 4 bases at J, with 21 bases between the two ends. CDR3 protein: CAISEPYVRGSATEAFF. CDR3 coding DNA: TGTGCCATCAGTGAACCTTACGTTAGGGGAAGTGCCACTGAAGCTTTCTTT.